This TCR beta chain was sequenced during a study of molecular identifiers for immune sequencing clone quantification. The overall study: Within a replicate experiment, RNA obtained from either approximately 22,000 or 94,000 naive CD8 cells was divided into five aliquots, and four of those aliquots were then sequenced.

Study-wide results and caveats: A single cell's spiked Jurkat TCR RNA was reportedly detectable among one million naive cells. In naive cells, under 1% of molecules belonged to clones above 20 RNA copies, against over 97% in effector cells.

Sorting recovered naive CD8 T cells on a CD8+CD4-CCR7+CD45RA+ profile. About this clonotype: Its target is not known.

TCRdb fed the PCR reads into MiXCR, producing one record per CDR3 protein. The profile shows some 580,000 distinct CDR3 sequences, roughly 25% of them singletons. The sample taken for sequencing was naive CD8+ T cells from blood, with Jurkat cell RNA spiked in. The sample's subset: FACS-sorted CD8+CD4-CCR7+CD45RA+ naive T cells. The receptor was derived from a human donor in good health. Some libraries in this study had Jurkat cell RNA spiked in.

In DNA form, the CDR3 reads TGTGCCAGCTCACCACCGTCCGGGGGAAACACCATATATTTT. Its translation is CASSPPSGGNTIYF. This chain links TRBV18 with TRBJ1-3; D gene uncertain. Per germline, CDR1 KGHSH and CDR2 LQKENI. V was cut by 0 bases and J by 4 bases, with 7 bases left in between. The CDR3 has 14 amino acids.